This record covers a single T cell receptor beta chain. This specimen belongs to a study of blood T cell repertoires in COVID-19. Study-level information: Some COVID-19 samples were acute and others convalescent; all came from the United States, Italy and Spain.

As handled by the study authors: Reference gene primer amplification in the assay estimated nucleated cell counts. Assay used: immunoSEQ multiplex PCR; TCRdb lists only in-frame clones, some missing. The V and J calls and clone size were taken over from that table, and D and trimming were inferred from the DNA. This sample yields roughly 75,000 clones, of which approximately 74% are seen a single time; 2.6% belongs to the top ten. J gave up 2 bases and V 1 base, and 14 bases lay outside the gene matches. This CDR3 has 18 amino acids. Germline V CDR1 and CDR2: SGHDT, YYEEEE. This receptor was taken from a human donor with acute or convalescent COVID-19. The donor label of this sample is uncertain. Source material: peripheral blood. The chain couples TRBV5-6 to TRBJ2-7; 8 bases align to TRBD2. CDR3 region: CASSLPGRSLAGTYEQYF. DNA for the CDR3: TGTGCCAGCAGCTTGCCGGGACGCTCTCTAGCGGGTACCTACGAGCAGTACTTC.